A selection of T cell receptor beta chains follows, all from one sample in a study of blood T cell repertoires in COVID-19. Generated by immunoSEQ multiplex PCR, the TCRdb table keeps only in-frame clones and is missing some. The sample has tens of thousands of clones, under 95% seen once. Sequencing was done on a sample of peripheral blood. The receptors come from a human donor in a cohort sampled during active COVID-19. Each CDR3 is given with its conserved first and last residue. The D gene is left open where the match is weak. For some rows the clone size is stated as once, few or many, or as a class when expanded; others skip it.

14,TRBJ2-1,NA,TRBV4-3,NA,CASSPGGLRNEQFF,TGCGCCAGCAGCCCAGGCGGACTTCGGAATGAGCAGTTCTTC
21,TRBJ1-5,TRBD1,TRBV28,once,CASSPRARQGAVPPVSQPQHF,TGTGCCAGCAGTCCTAGGGCCCGACAGGGGGCTGTCCCCCCAGTGAGTCAGCCCCAGCATTTT
15,TRBJ2-7,TRBD2,TRBV28,NA,CASSAPGLAIYEQYF,TGTGCCAGCAGTGCCCCGGGACTAGCGATTTACGAGCAGTACTTC
15,TRBJ2-4,NA,TRBV27,NA,CASSLLPEAKNIQYF,TGTGCCAGCAGTTTATTGCCCGAGGCCAAAAACATTCAGTACTTC
13,TRBJ1-4,TRBD1,TRBV28,once,CATLQGANEKLFF,TGTGCCACCCTACAGGGGGCTAATGAAAAACTGTTTTTT
14,TRBJ2-2,NA,TRBV10-1,once,CASSELMNTGELFF,TGCGCCAGCAGTGAGCTAATGAACACCGGGGAGCTGTTTTTT
14,TRBJ1-2,TRBD1,TRBV18,NA,CASSFGQGAVGYTF,TGTGCCAGCTCATTCGGACAGGGGGCGGTTGGCTACACCTTC
13,TRBJ2-7,NA,TRBV6-5,NA,CASRPGPKSEQYF,TGTGCCAGCAGACCGGGTCCTAAATCCGAGCAGTACTTC
16,TRBJ2-3,TRBD2,TRBV24-1,NA,CATPRGAGTLTDTQYF,TGTGCCACTCCCCGTGGAGCGGGAACCCTAACAGATACGCAGTATTTT
15,TRBJ2-1,NA,TRBV11-1,NA,CASSLAGSFYNEQFF,TGTGCCAGCAGCTTGGCAGGGTCTTTCTACAATGAGCAGTTCTTC
16,TRBJ2-3,TRBD2,TRBV18,NA,CASSPPVAGVADTQYF,TGTGCCAGCTCACCACCGGTAGCGGGAGTGGCAGATACGCAGTATTTT
14,TRBJ2-7,TRBD1,TRBV7-2,NA,CASSINRGSYEQYF,TGTGCCAGCAGCATCAACAGGGGCTCCTACGAGCAGTACTTC
17,TRBJ2-2,TRBD1,TRBV28,NA,CASSPTKVTGDTGELFF,TGTGCCAGCAGTCCCACCAAAGTGACAGGGGACACCGGGGAGCTGTTTTTT
13,TRBJ2-1,NA,TRBV5-1,NA,CASNLNGKHEQFF,TGCGCCAGCAACTTGAACGGGAAGCATGAGCAGTTCTTC
15,TRBJ2-1,TRBD2,TRBV5-6,NA,CASTPGLAGRSEQFF,TGTGCCAGCACCCCGGGACTAGCGGGACGTAGTGAGCAGTTCTTC
13,TRBJ2-7,NA,TRBV20-1,NA,CSASVQGPYEQYF,TGCAGTGCTAGTGTCCAGGGCCCCTACGAGCAGTACTTC
13,TRBJ1-5,NA,TRBV12-3/TRBV12-4,NA,CASTTTPYEPQHF,TGTGCCAGCACCACGACACCCTATGAGCCCCAGCATTTT
15,TRBJ2-7,NA,TRBV2,NA,CASRKDRNPSYEQYF,TGTGCCAGCAGGAAAGACAGAAACCCCTCCTACGAGCAGTACTTC
15,TRBJ1-3,NA,TRBV28,NA,CASSLSAGSGNTIYF,TGTGCCAGCAGTTTATCGGCGGGGTCTGGAAACACCATATATTTT
14,TRBJ2-7,NA,TRBV11-3,NA,CASSLGAERYEQYF,TGTGCCAGCAGCTTAGGTGCGGAACGATACGAGCAGTACTTC
14,TRBJ2-5,NA,TRBV19,NA,CASSASANQETQYF,TGTGCCAGTAGCGCCAGCGCTAACCAAGAGACCCAGTACTTC
11,TRBJ1-2,NA,TRBV3-1/TRBV3-2,NA,CASSQLNGYTF,TGTGCCAGCAGCCAATTAAATGGCTACACCTTC
14,TRBJ2-7,TRBD1,TRBV7-8,NA,CASSLGQGADEQYF,TGTGCCAGCAGCTTAGGACAGGGGGCGGACGAGCAGTACTTC
16,TRBJ1-5,TRBD1,TRBV5-1,NA,CASSLAPTGGGQPQHF,TGCGCCAGCAGCTTGGCCCCGACAGGGGGCGGTCAGCCCCAGCATTTT
18,TRBJ2-7,TRBD1,TRBV7-2,NA,CASSRVPSRTGKNHEQYF,TGTGCCAGCAGCCGTGTCCCGTCGCGGACAGGAAAGAACCACGAGCAGTACTTC
18,TRBJ1-5,NA,TRBV19,NA,CASSPSEGFRSGGSPQHF,TGTGCCAGTAGTCCCAGTGAGGGTTTTCGGAGCGGTGGTTCGCCCCAGCATTTT
15,TRBJ2-1,NA,TRBV9,NA,CASSVGASSYNEQFF,TGTGCCAGCAGCGTAGGAGCTAGTTCCTACAATGAGCAGTTCTTC
15,TRBJ2-7,TRBD2,TRBV11-3,NA,CASSTGTSGIDEQYF,TGTGCCAGCAGCACCGGGACTAGCGGGATCGACGAGCAGTACTTC
17,TRBJ1-6,NA,TRBV10-3,NA,CAISESMGGGVNSPLHF,TGTGCCATCAGTGAGTCGATGGGGGGAGGAGTGAATTCACCCCTCCACTTT
16,TRBJ2-3,NA,TRBV5-5,NA,CASSSGGLASTDTQYF,TGTGCCAGCAGCTCAGGTGGGCTAGCGAGCACAGATACGCAGTATTTT
15,TRBJ2-5,TRBD2,TRBV19,NA,CASRPLAGASETQYF,TGTGCCAGCCGGCCACTAGCGGGAGCTTCGGAGACCCAGTACTTC
16,TRBJ2-7,TRBD2,TRBV6-6,once,CASSYSRREEAYEQYF,TGTGCCAGCAGTTACTCGAGGCGGGAGGAGGCCTACGAGCAGTACTTC
13,TRBJ2-1,TRBD2,TRBV7-3,NA,CASSSRGSNEQFF,TGTGCCAGCAGCTCGCGGGGGAGCAATGAGCAGTTCTTC
15,TRBJ2-1,TRBD2,TRBV18,NA,CASSPTGGETNEQFF,TGTGCCAGCTCACCGACCGGGGGGGAGACCAATGAGCAGTTCTTC
11,TRBJ2-7,NA,TRBV28,NA,CASSQTYEQYF,TGTGCCAGCAGCCAAACCTACGAGCAGTACTTC
18,TRBJ2-1,TRBD1,TRBV28,NA,CASSPGQVWMSSYNEQFF,TGTGCCAGCAGTCCGGGACAGGTTTGGATGAGCTCCTACAATGAGCAGTTCTTC
16,TRBJ2-1,TRBD2,TRBV6-2/TRBV6-3,NA,CASSHFLAGGGNEQFF,TGTGCCAGCAGTCACTTCCTAGCGGGAGGTGGGAATGAGCAGTTCTTC